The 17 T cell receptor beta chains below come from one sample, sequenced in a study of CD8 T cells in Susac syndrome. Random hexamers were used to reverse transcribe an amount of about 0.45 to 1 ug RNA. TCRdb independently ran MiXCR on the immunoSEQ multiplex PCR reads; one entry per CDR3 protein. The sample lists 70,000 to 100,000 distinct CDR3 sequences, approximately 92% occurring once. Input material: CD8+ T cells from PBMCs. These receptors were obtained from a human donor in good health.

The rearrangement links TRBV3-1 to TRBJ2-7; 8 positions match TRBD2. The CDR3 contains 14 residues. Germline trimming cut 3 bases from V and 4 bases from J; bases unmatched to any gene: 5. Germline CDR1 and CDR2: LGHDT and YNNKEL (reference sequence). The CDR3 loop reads CASSHRGGYYEQYF. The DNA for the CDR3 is TGTGCCAGCAGCCACCGCGGGGGGTATTACGAGCAGTACTTC.

CDR3 sequence: CASSRQDRGFPGQPQHF. For the CDR3, the DNA is TGTGCCAGCTCAAGGCAGGACAGGGGGTTCCCTGGGCAGCCCCAGCATTTT. This rearrangement joins TRBV18 to TRBJ1-5, with 10 positions matching TRBD1. The CDR3 is 17 amino acids. Germline V lookup: CDR1 KGHSH, CDR2 LQKENI. Trimming took 5 bases from V and 7 from J; bases not matched to a gene: 14. Variable domain in full (rest from reference TRBV18 and TRBJ1-5): NAGVMQNPRHLVRRRGQEARLRCSPMKGHSHVYWYRQLPEEGLKFMVYLQKENIIDESGMPKERFSAEFPKEGPSILRIQQVVRGDSAAYFCASSRQDRGFPGQPQHFGDGTRLSIL.

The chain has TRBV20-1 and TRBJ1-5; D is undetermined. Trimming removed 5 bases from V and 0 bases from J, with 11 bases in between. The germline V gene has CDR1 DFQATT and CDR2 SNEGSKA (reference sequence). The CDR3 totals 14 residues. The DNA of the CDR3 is TGCAGTGCTTCCCGACGGATTAGCAATCAGCCCCAGCATTTT. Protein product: CSASRRISNQPQHF.

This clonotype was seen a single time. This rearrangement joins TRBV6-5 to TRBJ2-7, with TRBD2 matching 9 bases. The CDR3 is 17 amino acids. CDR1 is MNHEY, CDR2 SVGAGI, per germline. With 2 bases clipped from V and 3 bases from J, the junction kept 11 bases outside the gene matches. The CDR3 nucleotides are TGTGCCAGCAGTTACCTTCCTAGGACTAGCGAGGGCTACGAGCAGTACTTC. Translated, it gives CASSYLPRTSEGYEQYF.

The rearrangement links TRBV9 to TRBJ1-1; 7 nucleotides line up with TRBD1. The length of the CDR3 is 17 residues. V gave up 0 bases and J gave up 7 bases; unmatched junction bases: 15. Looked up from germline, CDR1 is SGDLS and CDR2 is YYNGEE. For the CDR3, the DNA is TGTGCCAGCAGCGTAGGGGGACAGCCCCTACGACCCATTGAAGCTTTCTTT. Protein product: CASSVGGQPLRPIEAFF. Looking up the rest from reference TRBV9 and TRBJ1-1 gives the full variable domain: DSGVTQTPKHLITATGQRVTLRCSPRSGDLSVYWYQQSLDQGLQFLIQYYNGEERAKGNILERFSAQQFPDLHSELNLSSLELGDSALYFCASSVGGQPLRPIEAFFGQGTRLTVV.

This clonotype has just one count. The CDR3 DNA sequence: TGTGCCAGTAGTATAGATGCCTACCAATCGAACACTGAAGCTTTCTTT. Its protein is CASSIDAYQSNTEAFF. V is TRBV19 and J is TRBJ1-1, with D unclear. The CDR3 consists of 16 residues. Trimming took off 0 bases at V and 1 base at J, with 12 bases between the two ends. CDR1 LNHDA and CDR2 SQIVND come from the germline V gene (reference sequence).

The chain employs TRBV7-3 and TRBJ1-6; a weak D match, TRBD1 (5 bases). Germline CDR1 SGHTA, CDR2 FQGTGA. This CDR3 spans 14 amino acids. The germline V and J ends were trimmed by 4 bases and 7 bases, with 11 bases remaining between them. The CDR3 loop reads CASSWGIGNSPLHF. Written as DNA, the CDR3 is TGTGCCAGCAGCTGGGGCATCGGGAATTCACCCCTCCACTTT.

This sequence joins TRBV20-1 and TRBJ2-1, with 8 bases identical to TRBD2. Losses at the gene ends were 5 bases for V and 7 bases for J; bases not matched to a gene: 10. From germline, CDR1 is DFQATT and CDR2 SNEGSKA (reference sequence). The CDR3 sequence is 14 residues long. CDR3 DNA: TGCAGTGCTCCCCCACTCGGGGGGGGGAATGAGCAGTTCTTC. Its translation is CSAPPLGGGNEQFF.

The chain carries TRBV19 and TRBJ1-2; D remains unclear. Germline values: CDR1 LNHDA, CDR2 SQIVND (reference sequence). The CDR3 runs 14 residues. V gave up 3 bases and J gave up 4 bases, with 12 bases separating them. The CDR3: CASSMSGGSYGYTF. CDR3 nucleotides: TGTGCCAGTAGTATGAGCGGTGGCAGCTATGGCTACACCTTC.

The CDR3 DNA sequence: TGTGCCAGCAGTTACCCAATGACAGGGTATTCCTACAATGAGCAGTTCTTC. It encodes CASSYPMTGYSYNEQFF. The chain links TRBV6-5 to TRBJ2-1, with TRBD1 matching over 7 bases. V was pared by 2 bases and J by 1 base, with 8 bases of the junction left unmatched. CDR3 length: 17 amino acids. CDR1 and CDR2 (germline): MNHEY, SVGAGI.

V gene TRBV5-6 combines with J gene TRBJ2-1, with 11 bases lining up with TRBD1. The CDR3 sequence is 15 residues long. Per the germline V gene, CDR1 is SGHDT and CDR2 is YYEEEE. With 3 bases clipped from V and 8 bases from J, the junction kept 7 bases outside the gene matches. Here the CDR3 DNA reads TGTGCCAGCAGCTCCCGGGGGACAGGGGGATATGAGCAGTTCTTC. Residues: CASSSRGTGGYEQFF.

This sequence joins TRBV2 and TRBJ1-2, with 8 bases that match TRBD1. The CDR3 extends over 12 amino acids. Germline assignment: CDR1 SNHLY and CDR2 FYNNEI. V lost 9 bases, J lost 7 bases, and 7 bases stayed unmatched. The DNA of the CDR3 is TGTGCCAGTGAGATGACAGGGGTTGGCTACACCTTC. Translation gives CASEMTGVGYTF.

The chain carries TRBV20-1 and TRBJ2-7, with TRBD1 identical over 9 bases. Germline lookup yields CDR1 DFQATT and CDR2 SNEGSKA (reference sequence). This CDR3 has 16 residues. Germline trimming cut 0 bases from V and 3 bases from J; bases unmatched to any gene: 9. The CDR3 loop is CSAREPGTGRNYEQYF. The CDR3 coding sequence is TGCAGTGCTAGAGAGCCCGGGACAGGGCGAAACTACGAGCAGTACTTC.

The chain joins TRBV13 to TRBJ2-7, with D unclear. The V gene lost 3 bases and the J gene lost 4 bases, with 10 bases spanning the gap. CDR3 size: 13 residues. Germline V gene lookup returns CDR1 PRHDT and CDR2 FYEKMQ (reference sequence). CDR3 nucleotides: TGTGCCAGCAGCTTTATTAGTGGGTACGAGCAGTACTTC. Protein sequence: CASSFISGYEQYF.

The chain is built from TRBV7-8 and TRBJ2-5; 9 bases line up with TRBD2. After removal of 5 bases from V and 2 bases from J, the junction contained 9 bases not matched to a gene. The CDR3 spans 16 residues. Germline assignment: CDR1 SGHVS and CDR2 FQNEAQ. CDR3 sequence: CASSVPGLAGQETQYF. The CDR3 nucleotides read TGTGCCAGCAGCGTTCCGGGACTAGCAGGTCAAGAGACCCAGTACTTC. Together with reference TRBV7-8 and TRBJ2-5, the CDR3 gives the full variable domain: GAGVSQSPRYKVAKRGQDVALRCDPISGHVSLFWYQQALGQGPEFLTYFQNEAQLDKSGLPSDRFFAERPEGSVSTLKIQRTQQEDSAVYLCASSVPGLAGQETQYFGPGTRLLVL.

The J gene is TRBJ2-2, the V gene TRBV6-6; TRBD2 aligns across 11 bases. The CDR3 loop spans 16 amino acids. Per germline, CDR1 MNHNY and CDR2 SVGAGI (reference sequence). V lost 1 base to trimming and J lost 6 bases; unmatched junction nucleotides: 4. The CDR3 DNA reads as TGTGCCAGCAGTTACTTAGGGACTAGCGGTTCCGGGGAGCTGTTTTTT. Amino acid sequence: CASSYLGTSGSGELFF.

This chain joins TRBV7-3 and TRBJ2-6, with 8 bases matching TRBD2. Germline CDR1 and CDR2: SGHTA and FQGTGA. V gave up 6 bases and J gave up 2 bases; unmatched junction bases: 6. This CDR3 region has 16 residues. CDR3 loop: CASSPGRATGANVLTF. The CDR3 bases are TGTGCCAGCAGTCCCGGGAGGGCTACTGGGGCCAACGTCCTGACTTTC.